This T cell receptor (beta chain) stems from a study of blood T cell repertoires in COVID-19. For the study at large: Some COVID-19 samples were acute and others convalescent; all came from the United States, Italy and Spain.

Germline V gives CDR1 SGHVS, CDR2 FQNEAQ. The CDR3 is 13 amino acids. With 5 bases removed from V and 2 bases from J, the gap between germline ends came to 10 bases. Authors' processing steps: From reference gene primer amplification, estimates of nucleated cell counts were derived. Sequencing used immunoSEQ multiplex PCR; TCRdb keeps in-frame clones, though not all of them. The DNA gave D and trimming, while V, J and clone size come from that table. The data show some 260,000 clones, approximately 91% seen once. This clonotype was obtained from a human donor in a cohort sampled during active COVID-19. What was sequenced was peripheral blood. The rearrangement uses TRBV7-8 and TRBJ2-7, with a possible D match to TRBD1 (6 bases). CDR3 protein: CASSPRTAYEQYF. CDR3 DNA: TGTGCCAGCAGCCCCCGGACAGCCTACGAGCAGTACTTC.